Described below is a single T cell receptor beta chain sequence and its context. The antigen is not known. This entry belongs to a study of cytomegalovirus exposure and HLA in healthy donors. With 60 Vbeta and 13 Jbeta primers, the PCR was carried out. Some clones are missing from TCRdb's copy, which holds only in-frame ones; the method was immunoSEQ multiplex PCR. Of 150,000 to 200,000 clones in the sample, roughly 80% were seen once. Study-level points and caveats: The authors later linked a missense DCLRE1C variant to TCR beta V- and J-gene trimming. Later analysis indicated greater clonal expansion among HLA-associated TCR beta chains than among equally common other chains. Most TCR sequences were rare, but some public TCRs occurred in many donors.

The CDR3 length is 13 residues. Trimming removed 4 bases from V and 5 bases from J, with 12 bases in between. Germline-derived CDR1 and CDR2 are SGDLS and YYNGEE. The specimen sequenced was PBMCs. This receptor was identified in a woman under 40 in good health and CMV-seropositive. The chain uses TRBV9 and TRBJ1-2, with TRBD1 as a possible D gene (5 bases). CDR3 in DNA: TGTGCCAGCAGCAGAATTCGGGGGTATGGCTACACCTTC. It is translated as CASSRIRGYGYTF.